This TCR beta chain was recorded in a study of blood T cells in healthy people across ages. Findings and limits, study-wide: Since the PBMCs were unsorted, naive and antigen-experienced cells could not be conclusively compared. Roughly linear age-related decline in beta diversity appeared, significant by age around 40.

To note about this clonotype: Its specificity is unknown.

A sample-barcoded 5' primer and a J-beta primer mix were used in a second PCR of roughly 6 to 12 cycles. TCRdb processed the 5' RACE reads anew with MiXCR; each CDR3 protein has one entry. The sample records about 1.5 million distinct CDR3 sequences, approximately 43% being singletons. Healthy Caucasian individuals from Russia aged roughly 6 to 95 were enrolled as donors. Trimming removed 6 bases from V and 0 bases from J; junction bases left unmatched: 7. The CDR3 is 16 residues long. Germline CDR1 is MNHEY and CDR2 is SVGAGI. The chain carries TRBV6-5 and TRBJ2-1, with 8 bases matching TRBD2. This TCR was sampled from a young woman in good health. Sequencing was performed on blood. CDR3 sequence: CASRRTSQSSYNEQFF. The CDR3 nucleotides read TGTGCCAGCAGAAGGACTAGCCAAAGCTCCTACAATGAGCAGTTCTTC.